The present T cell receptor beta chain was sequenced within a study of shared clonotypes between healthy human individuals. This CDR3 is 13 amino acids long. Sequenced by immunoSEQ multiplex PCR; TCRdb stores in-frame clones only, minus some. This table has about 2.4 million clones, approximately 93% appearing once. The sequenced material came from naive CD4+ T cells from PBMCs. Noted subset: CD45RA+ positively selected. The origin of this receptor is a man younger than 35 in good health. Some clones in this sample may be carry-over from other donors' samples. The chain employs TRBV21-1 and TRBJ1-6. TRBV21-1 is designated a pseudogene. In DNA, the CDR3 is TGTGCCAGCAGCCCGGGAAAGTCGTCACCCCTCCACTTT. This codes for CASSPGKSSPLHF.